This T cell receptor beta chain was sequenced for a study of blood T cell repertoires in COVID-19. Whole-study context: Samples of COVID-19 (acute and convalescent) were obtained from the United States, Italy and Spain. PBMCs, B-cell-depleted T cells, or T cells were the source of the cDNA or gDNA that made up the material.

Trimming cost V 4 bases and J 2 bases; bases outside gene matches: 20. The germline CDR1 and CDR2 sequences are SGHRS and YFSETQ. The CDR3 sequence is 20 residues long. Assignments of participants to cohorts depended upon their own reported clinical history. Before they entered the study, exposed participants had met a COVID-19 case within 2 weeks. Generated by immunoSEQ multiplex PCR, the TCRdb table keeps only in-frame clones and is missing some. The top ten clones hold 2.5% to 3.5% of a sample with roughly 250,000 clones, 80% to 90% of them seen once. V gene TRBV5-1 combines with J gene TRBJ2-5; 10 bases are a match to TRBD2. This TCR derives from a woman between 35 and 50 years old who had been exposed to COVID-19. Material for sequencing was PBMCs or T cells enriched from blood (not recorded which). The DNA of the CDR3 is TGCGCCAGCAGCAAAAAGATAGCGGGGGGAAATAATAGGAATCAAGAGACCCAGTACTTC. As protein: CASSKKIAGGNNRNQETQYF.